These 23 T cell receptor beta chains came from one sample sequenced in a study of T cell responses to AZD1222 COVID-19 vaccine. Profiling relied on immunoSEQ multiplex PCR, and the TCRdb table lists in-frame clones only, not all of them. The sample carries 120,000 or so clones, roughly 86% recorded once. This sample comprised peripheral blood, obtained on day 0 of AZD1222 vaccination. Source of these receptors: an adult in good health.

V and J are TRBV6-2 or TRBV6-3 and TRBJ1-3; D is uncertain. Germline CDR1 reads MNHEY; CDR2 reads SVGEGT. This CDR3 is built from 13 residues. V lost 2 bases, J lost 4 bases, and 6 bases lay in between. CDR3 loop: CASSYPRGNTIYF. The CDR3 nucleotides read TGTGCCAGCAGTTACCCCAGAGGAAACACCATATATTTT.

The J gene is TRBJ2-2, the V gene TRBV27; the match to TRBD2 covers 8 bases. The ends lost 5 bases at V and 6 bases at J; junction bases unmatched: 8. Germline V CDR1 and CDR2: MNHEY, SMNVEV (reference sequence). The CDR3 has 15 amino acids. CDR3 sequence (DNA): TGTGCCAGCAGTCGCGGGACGGGACTAGCCGGGGAGCTGTTTTTT. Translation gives CASSRGTGLAGELFF.

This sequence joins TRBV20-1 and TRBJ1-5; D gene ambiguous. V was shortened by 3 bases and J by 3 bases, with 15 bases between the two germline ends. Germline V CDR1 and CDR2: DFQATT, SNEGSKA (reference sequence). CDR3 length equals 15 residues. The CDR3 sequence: CSASHTAAINQPQHF. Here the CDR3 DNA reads TGCAGTGCTAGTCACACGGCGGCCATCAATCAGCCCCAGCATTTT.

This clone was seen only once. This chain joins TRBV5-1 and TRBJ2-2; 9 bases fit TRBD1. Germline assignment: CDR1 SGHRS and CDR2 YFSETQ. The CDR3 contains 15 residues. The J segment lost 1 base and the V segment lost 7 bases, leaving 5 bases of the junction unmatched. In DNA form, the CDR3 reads TGCGCCAGCGCCAACAGGGGGCGGAACACCGGGGAGCTGTTTTTT. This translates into CASANRGRNTGELFF.

The CDR3 sequence: CASSDLRGQESTDTQYF. Here the CDR3 DNA reads TGTGCCAGCAGTGATCTTAGAGGGCAGGAGAGCACAGATACGCAGTATTTT. This rearrangement joins TRBV6-1 to TRBJ2-3; D may be TRBD2 (5 bases). CDR1 is MNHNS and CDR2 is SASEGT in the germline V gene. V was shortened by 3 bases and J by 0 bases, with 16 bases between the two germline ends. CDR3 length: 17 amino acids.

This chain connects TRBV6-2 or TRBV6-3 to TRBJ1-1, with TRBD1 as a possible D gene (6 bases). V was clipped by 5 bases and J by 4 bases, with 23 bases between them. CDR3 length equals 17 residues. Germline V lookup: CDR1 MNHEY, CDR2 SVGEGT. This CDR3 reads CASSGRGPGAQVTEAFF. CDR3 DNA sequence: TGTGCCAGCAGTGGCAGGGGCCCGGGGGCGCAGGTCACTGAAGCTTTCTTT.

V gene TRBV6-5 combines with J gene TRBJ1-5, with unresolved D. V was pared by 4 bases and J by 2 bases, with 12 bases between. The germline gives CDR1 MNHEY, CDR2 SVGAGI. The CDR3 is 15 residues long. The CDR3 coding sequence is TGTGCCAGCAGTTTCCGTCCTGGGGGCAATCAGCCCCAGCATTTT. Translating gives CASSFRPGGNQPQHF.

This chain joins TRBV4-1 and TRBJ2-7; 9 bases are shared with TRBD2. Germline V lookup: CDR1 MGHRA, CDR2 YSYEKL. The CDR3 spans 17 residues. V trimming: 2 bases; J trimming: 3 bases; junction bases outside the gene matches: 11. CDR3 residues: CASSQPTSGRVSYEQYF. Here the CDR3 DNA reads TGCGCCAGCAGCCAACCCACTAGCGGGCGGGTCAGCTACGAGCAGTACTTC.

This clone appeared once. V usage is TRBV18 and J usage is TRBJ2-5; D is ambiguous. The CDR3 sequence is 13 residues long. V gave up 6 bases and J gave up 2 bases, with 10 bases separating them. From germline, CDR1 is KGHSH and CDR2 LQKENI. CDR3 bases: TGTGCCAGCTCGTTTGGCGAGCAAGAGACCCAGTACTTC. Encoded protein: CASSFGEQETQYF.

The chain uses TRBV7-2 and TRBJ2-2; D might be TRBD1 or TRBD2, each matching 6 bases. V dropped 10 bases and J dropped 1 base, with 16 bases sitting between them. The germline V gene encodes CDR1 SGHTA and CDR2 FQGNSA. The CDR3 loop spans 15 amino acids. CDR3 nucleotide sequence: TGTGCCACCAACCTCCGGGGGCAGAACACCGGGGAGCTGTTTTTT. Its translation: CATNLRGQNTGELFF.

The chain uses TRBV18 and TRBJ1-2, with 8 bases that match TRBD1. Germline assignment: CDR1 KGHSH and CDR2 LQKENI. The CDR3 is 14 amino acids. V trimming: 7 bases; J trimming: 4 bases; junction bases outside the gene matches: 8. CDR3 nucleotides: TGTGCCAGCTTGGGACAGGCTACCATCTATGGCTACACCTTC. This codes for CASLGQATIYGYTF. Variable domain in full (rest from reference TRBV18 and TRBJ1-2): NAGVMQNPRHLVRRRGQEARLRCSPMKGHSHVYWYRQLPEEGLKFMVYLQKENIIDESGMPKERFSAEFPKEGPSILRIQQVVRGDSAAYFCASLGQATIYGYTFGSGTRLTVV.

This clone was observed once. The CDR3 loop reads CASSLPGRSGQFF. The CDR3 coding sequence is TGTGCCAGCAGCTTACCGGGACGGAGCGGGCAGTTCTTC. The genes are TRBV7-2 and TRBJ2-1; tentatively, D is TRBD1 or TRBD2 (5 bases each). The V gene's germline CDR1 is SGHTA and CDR2 FQGNSA. V was pared by 2 bases and J by 12 bases, with 14 bases between. The length of the CDR3 is 13 residues.

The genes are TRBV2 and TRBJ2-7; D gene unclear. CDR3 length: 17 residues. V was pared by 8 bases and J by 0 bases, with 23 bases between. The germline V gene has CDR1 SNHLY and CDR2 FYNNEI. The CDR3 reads CASVVGTPTVSSYEQYF. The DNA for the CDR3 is TGTGCCAGCGTGGTGGGCACCCCGACCGTCAGCTCCTACGAGCAGTACTTC.

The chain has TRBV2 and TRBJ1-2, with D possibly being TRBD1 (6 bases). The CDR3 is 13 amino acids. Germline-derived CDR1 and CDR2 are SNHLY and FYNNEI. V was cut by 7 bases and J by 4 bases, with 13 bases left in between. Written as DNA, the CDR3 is TGTGCCAGCAATTGGGACACGGGCTATGGCTACACCTTC. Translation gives CASNWDTGYGYTF.

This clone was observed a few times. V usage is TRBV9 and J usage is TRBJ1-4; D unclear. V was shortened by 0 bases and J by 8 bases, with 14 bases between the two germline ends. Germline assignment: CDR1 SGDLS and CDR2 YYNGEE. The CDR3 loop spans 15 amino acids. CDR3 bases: TGTGCCAGCAGCGTAGGGGGAGGGCCAACCGAAAAACTGTTTTTT. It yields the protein CASSVGGGPTEKLFF. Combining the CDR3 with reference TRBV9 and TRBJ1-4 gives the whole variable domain DSGVTQTPKHLITATGQRVTLRCSPRSGDLSVYWYQQSLDQGLQFLIQYYNGEERAKGNILERFSAQQFPDLHSELNLSSLELGDSALYFCASSVGGGPTEKLFFGSGTQLSVL.

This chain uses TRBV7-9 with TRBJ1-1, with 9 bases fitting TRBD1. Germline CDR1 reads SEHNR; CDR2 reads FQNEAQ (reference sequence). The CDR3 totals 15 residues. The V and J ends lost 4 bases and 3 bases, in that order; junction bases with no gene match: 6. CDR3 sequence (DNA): TGTGCCAGCAGCTCGGACAGGGGCCAGGACACTGAAGCTTTCTTT. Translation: CASSSDRGQDTEAFF.

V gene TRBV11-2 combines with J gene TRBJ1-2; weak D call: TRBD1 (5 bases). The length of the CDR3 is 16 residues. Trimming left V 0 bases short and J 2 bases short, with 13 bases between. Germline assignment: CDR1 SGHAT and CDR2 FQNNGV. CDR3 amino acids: CASSLEYGGSNYGYTF. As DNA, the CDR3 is TGTGCCAGCAGCTTAGAATATGGGGGTTCAAACTATGGCTACACCTTC.

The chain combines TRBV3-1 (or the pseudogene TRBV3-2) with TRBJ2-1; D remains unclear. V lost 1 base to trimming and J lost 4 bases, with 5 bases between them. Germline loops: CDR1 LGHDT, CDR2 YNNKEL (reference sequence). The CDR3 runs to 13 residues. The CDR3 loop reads CASSQGRYNEQFF. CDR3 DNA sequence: TGTGCCAGCAGCCAAGGGCGATACAATGAGCAGTTCTTC.

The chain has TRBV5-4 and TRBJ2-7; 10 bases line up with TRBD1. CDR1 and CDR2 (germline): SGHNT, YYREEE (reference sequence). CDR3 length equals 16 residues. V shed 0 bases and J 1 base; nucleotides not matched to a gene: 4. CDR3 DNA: TGTGCCAGCAGCTTGGTCGCGGGACAGGGGTCCTACGAGCAGTACTTC. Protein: CASSLVAGQGSYEQYF.

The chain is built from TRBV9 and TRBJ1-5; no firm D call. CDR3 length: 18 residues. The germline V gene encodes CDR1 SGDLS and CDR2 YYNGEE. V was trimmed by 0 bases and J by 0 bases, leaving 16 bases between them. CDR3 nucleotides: TGTGCCAGCAGCGTAGGGGTGGAGGGTCCAAATAGCAATCAGCCCCAGCATTTT. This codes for CASSVGVEGPNSNQPQHF.

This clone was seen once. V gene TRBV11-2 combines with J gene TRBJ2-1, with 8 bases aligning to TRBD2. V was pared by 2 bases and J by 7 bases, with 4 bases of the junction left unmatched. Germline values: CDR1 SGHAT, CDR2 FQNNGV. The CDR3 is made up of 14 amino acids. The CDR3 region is CASSLSLAGNEQFF. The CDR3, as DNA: TGTGCCAGCAGCTTAAGTTTAGCGGGAAATGAGCAGTTCTTC.

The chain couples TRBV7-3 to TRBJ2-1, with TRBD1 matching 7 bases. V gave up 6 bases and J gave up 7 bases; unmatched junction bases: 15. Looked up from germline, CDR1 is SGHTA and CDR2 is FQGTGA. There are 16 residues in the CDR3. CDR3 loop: CASRRGLRATGNEQFF. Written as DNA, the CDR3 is TGTGCCAGCAGGAGGGGGCTGCGGGCCACTGGGAATGAGCAGTTCTTC.

CDR3: CASTLSGGRNQPQHF. Here the CDR3 DNA reads TGTGCCAGCACATTAAGCGGGGGCCGCAATCAGCCCCAGCATTTT. This rearrangement joins TRBV28 to TRBJ1-5, with a possible D match to TRBD1 (6 bases). CDR1 is MDHEN and CDR2 is SYDVKM in the germline V gene. Trimming shortened V by 7 bases and J by 2 bases, and 15 bases separated the two germline ends. The length of the CDR3 is 15 residues.